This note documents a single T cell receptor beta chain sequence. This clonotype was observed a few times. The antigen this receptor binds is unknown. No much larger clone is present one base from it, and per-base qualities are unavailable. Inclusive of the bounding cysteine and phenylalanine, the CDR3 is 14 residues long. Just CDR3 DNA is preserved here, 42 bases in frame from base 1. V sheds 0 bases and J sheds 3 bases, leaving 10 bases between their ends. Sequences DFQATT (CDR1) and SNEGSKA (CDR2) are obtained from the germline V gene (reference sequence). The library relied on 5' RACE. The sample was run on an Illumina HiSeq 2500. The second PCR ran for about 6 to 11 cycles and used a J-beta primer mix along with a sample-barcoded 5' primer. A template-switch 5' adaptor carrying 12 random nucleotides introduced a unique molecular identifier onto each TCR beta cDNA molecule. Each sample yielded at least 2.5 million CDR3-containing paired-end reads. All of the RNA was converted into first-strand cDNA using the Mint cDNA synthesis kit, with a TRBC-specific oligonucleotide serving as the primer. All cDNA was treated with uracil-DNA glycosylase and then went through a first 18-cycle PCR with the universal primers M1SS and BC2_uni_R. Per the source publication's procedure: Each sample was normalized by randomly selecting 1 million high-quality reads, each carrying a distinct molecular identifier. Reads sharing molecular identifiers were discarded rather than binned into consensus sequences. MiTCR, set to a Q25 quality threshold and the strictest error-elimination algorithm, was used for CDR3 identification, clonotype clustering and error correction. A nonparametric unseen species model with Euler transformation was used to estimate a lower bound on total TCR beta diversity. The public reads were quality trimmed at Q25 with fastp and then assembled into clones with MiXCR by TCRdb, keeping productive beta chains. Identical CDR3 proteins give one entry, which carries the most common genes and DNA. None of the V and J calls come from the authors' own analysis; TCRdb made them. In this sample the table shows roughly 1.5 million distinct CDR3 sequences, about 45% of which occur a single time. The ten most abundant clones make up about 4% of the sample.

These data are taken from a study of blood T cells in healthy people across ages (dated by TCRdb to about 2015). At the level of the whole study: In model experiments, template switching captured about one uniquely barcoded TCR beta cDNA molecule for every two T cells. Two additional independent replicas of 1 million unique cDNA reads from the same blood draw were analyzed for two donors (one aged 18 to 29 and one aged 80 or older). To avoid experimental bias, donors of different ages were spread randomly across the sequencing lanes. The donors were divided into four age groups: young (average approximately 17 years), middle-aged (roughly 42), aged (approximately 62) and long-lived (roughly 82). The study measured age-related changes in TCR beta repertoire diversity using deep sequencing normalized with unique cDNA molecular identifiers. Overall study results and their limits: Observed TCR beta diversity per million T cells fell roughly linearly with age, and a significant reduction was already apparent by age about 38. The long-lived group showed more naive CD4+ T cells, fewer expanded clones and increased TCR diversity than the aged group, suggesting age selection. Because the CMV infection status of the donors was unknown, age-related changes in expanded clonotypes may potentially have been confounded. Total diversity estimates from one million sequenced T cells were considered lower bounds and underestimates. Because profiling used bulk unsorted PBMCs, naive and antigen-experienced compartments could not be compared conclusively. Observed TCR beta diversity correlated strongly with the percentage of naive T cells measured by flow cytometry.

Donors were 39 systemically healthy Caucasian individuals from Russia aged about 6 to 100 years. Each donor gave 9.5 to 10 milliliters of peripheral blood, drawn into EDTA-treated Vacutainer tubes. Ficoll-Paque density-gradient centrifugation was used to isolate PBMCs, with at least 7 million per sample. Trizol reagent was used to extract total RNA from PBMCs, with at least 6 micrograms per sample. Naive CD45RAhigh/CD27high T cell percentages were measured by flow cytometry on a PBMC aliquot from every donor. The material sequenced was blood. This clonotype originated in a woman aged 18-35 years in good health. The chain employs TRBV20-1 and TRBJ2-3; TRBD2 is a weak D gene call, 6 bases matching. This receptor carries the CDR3 CSARDGSKTDTQYF. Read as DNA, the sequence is TGCAGTGCTAGAGACGGGAGTAAGACAGATACGCAGTATTTT.